This T cell receptor beta chain was identified during a study of blood T cell repertoires in COVID-19. TCRdb keeps only in-frame clones here, not all; method: immunoSEQ multiplex PCR. Of some 90,000 clones listed, about nine tenths are singletons. V lost 8 bases and J lost 4; bases outside the gene matches: 10. In germline, CDR1 is SQVTM, CDR2 ANQGSEA. This CDR3 spans 14 amino acids. V usage is TRBV29-1 and J usage is TRBJ2-3; 9 nucleotides match TRBD2. What was sequenced was peripheral blood. The sequence was collected from a man between 45 and 60 years old with acute or convalescent COVID-19. As DNA, the CDR3 is TGCAGCACCCGGATAGCGGGGGTAGCAGATACGCAGTATTTT. Translating it yields CSTRIAGVADTQYF.